This passage covers 32 T cell receptor beta chains from one sample sequenced in a study of shared clonotypes between healthy human individuals. Profiling relied on immunoSEQ multiplex PCR, and the TCRdb table lists in-frame clones only, not all of them. The table lists 950,000 to 1,100,000 clones, about 76% of them singletons. The source material was memory CD4+ T cells sorted from blood. Stated subset: CD45RA-negative fraction. Receptors were obtained from a man aged 18-30 years in good health.

The CDR3 region is CASSDSAGVLYEQYF. For the CDR3, the DNA is TGCGCCAGCAGCGATTCAGCGGGAGTTTTGTACGAGCAGTACTTC. The gene calls are TRBV5-1 and TRBJ2-7; 8 bases align to TRBD2. Trimming cost V 4 bases and J 4 bases; bases outside gene matches: 10. CDR3 length equals 15 residues. Germline V gene sequence: CDR1 SGHRS, CDR2 YFSETQ.

This chain links TRBV7-2 with TRBJ2-5; 9 nucleotides agree with TRBD2. Germline assignment: CDR1 SGHTA and CDR2 FQGNSA. The CDR3 contains 17 residues. J gave up 3 bases and V 5 bases, and 13 bases lay outside the gene matches. CDR3 in amino acids: CASSARGRASGEETQYF. The CDR3 DNA reads TGTGCCAGCAGCGCTAGGGGTAGGGCTAGCGGGGAAGAGACCCAGTACTTC.

This chain connects TRBV11-2 to TRBJ2-1; 11 bases align to TRBD2. Trimming cost V 5 bases and J 3 bases; bases outside gene matches: 3. The CDR3 runs 15 residues. Looked up from germline, CDR1 is SGHAT and CDR2 is FQNNGV. In DNA form, the CDR3 reads TGTGCCAGCAGCGTTAGCGGGAGGGTCTACAATGAGCAGTTCTTC. Translating gives CASSVSGRVYNEQFF.

The chain couples TRBV6-1 to TRBJ2-1; 14 bases match TRBD2. This CDR3 contains 19 residues. The trim removed 4 bases at V and 6 bases at J, leaving 14 bases unmatched. Germline V lookup: CDR1 MNHNS, CDR2 SASEGT. The CDR3: CASSARGTSGRQQVNEQFF. The DNA for the CDR3 is TGTGCCAGCAGTGCCCGCGGGACTAGCGGGAGACAACAGGTCAATGAGCAGTTCTTC.

This sequence joins TRBV30 and TRBJ1-3, with 7 bases that match TRBD1. Looked up from germline, CDR1 is GTSNPN and CDR2 is SVGIG (reference sequence). The CDR3 is 16 amino acids. The V gene end was trimmed by 0 bases and the J gene end by 3 bases; junction bases not matched to a gene: 8. Here the CDR3 DNA reads TGTGCCTGGAGTGTAAGGAGCAGGGGGTATGGAAACACCATATATTTT. This codes for CAWSVRSRGYGNTIYF.

The V call is TRBV18, the J call TRBJ1-2, with D uncertain. Per germline, CDR1 KGHSH and CDR2 LQKENI. The CDR3 consists of 14 residues. V lost 3 bases, J lost 4 bases, and 12 bases lay in between. The DNA for the CDR3 is TGTGCCAGCTCACCCGCGGACGGTCCCTATGGCTACACCTTC. Amino acid sequence: CASSPADGPYGYTF.

The rearrangement joins TRBV5-1 to TRBJ2-7, with TRBD2 as a possible D gene (7 bases). This CDR3 region has 15 residues. In germline, CDR1 is SGHRS, CDR2 YFSETQ. The germline V and J ends were trimmed by 4 bases and 6 bases, with 20 bases remaining between them. For the CDR3, the DNA is TGCGCCAGCAGCCTGGACACTAGGGGGGGCCCCGAGCAGTACTTC. Protein product: CASSLDTRGGPEQYF.

The chain couples TRBV11-2 to TRBJ2-1, with no clear D. The germline V gene has CDR1 SGHAT and CDR2 FQNNGV. Trimming stripped 5 bases from V and 7 bases from J, with 9 bases between. CDR3 size: 12 residues. CDR3 loop: CASSPNWNEQFF. The CDR3 nucleotides are TGTGCCAGCAGCCCAAATTGGAATGAGCAGTTCTTC.

The J gene is TRBJ2-7, the V gene TRBV25-1; tentatively, D is TRBD2 (5 bases). The CDR3 consists of 14 residues. CDR1 is MGHDK and CDR2 is SYGVNS in the germline V gene. V was pared by 2 bases and J by 6 bases, with 14 bases between. This CDR3 is CASSEIGLIPEQYF. CDR3 nucleotides: TGTGCCAGCAGTGAAATAGGACTTATCCCCGAGCAGTACTTC.

This clone has just one count. Other nucleotide sequences from this sample produce the same CDR3. The V call is TRBV10-3, the J call TRBJ2-6; 14 nucleotides align to TRBD2. J gave up 2 bases and V 6 bases, and 3 bases lay outside the gene matches. Germline V CDR1 and CDR2: ENHRY, SYGVKD. The CDR3 loop spans 17 amino acids. CDR3 DNA: TGTGCCATCAGGGGGACTAGCGGGAGCGCTGGGGCCAACGTCCTGACTTTC. It is translated as CAIRGTSGSAGANVLTF.

The chain carries TRBV10-3 and TRBJ1-2; possible D gene TRBD1, 5 bases. Trimming pared 2 bases from V and 8 bases from J, leaving 15 bases between. CDR1 is ENHRY and CDR2 is SYGVKD in the germline V gene. The CDR3 contains 14 residues. The CDR3: CAISEGRQGDGYTF. CDR3 sequence (DNA): TGTGCCATCAGTGAGGGGCGTCAGGGCGACGGCTACACCTTC.

This chain joins TRBV7-3 and TRBJ2-3, with 10 bases fitting TRBD1. The germline V gene has CDR1 SGHTA and CDR2 FQGTGA. There are 15 residues in the CDR3. The J segment lost 3 bases and the V segment lost 1 base, leaving 1 base of the junction unmatched. In nucleotides, the CDR3 is TGTGCCAGCAGCTTAAGGGACAGGGGTACAGATACGCAGTATTTT. This encodes CASSLRDRGTDTQYF.

The V and J genes are TRBV5-4 and TRBJ2-7; D might be TRBD1 or TRBD2, each matching 5 bases. The germline gives CDR1 SGHNT, CDR2 YYREEE (reference sequence). The length of the CDR3 is 15 residues. With 4 bases removed from V and 0 bases from J, the gap between germline ends came to 14 bases. The CDR3 DNA reads as TGTGCCAGCAGCCCCAGGTGGGGGAGCTCCTACGAGCAGTACTTC. Amino acids: CASSPRWGSSYEQYF.

The V gene is TRBV7-6, the J gene TRBJ2-1; D is perhaps TRBD1 (7 bases). Germline V lookup: CDR1 SGHVS, CDR2 FNYEAQ. Trimming stripped 0 bases from V and 4 bases from J, with 13 bases between. This CDR3 comprises 16 residues. DNA for the CDR3: TGTGCCAGCAGCTTAGCGGTTCAGGGGGGATACAATGAGCAGTTCTTC. Encoded protein: CASSLAVQGGYNEQFF.

CDR3 coding DNA: TGTGCCAGCAGCCTCGGTAGCGGGTCCCTTTACGAGCAGTACTTC. Protein product: CASSLGSGSLYEQYF. The chain recombines TRBV7-2 with TRBJ2-7; the match to TRBD2 covers 7 bases. The CDR3 extends over 15 amino acids. V was clipped by 5 bases and J by 4 bases; unmatched bases: 11. The germline gives CDR1 SGHTA, CDR2 FQGNSA.

This chain connects TRBV19 to TRBJ2-3; possibly TRBD1 or TRBD2 for D (5 bases each). Looked up from germline, CDR1 is LNHDA and CDR2 is SQIVND (reference sequence). Trimming pared 5 bases from V and 0 bases from J, leaving 9 bases between. CDR3 size: 14 residues. This CDR3 reads CASSSRDSTDTQYF. CDR3 DNA: TGTGCCAGTAGTTCCCGGGACAGCACAGATACGCAGTATTTT.

The chain carries TRBV10-3 and TRBJ2-2; the D gene could be TRBD1 or TRBD2 (5 bases each). The CDR3 loop spans 14 amino acids. Germline CDR1 reads ENHRY; CDR2 reads SYGVKD. V was trimmed by 6 bases and J by 2 bases, leaving 10 bases between them. The CDR3 region is CAISWDGNTGELFF. The CDR3 nucleotides are TGTGCCATCAGCTGGGACGGCAACACCGGGGAGCTGTTTTTT.

Note on this clone: Within the sample, other DNA sequences also encode this same CDR3. J is TRBJ2-5 and V is TRBV5-1, with a weak D call TRBD1 (6 bases). V lost 2 bases, J lost 5 bases, and 10 bases lay in between. CDR3 length: 13 residues. CDR1 and CDR2 from the germline V gene are SGHRS and YFSETQ. CDR3 loop: CASSLGGRETQYF. The CDR3 nucleotides read TGCGCCAGCAGCTTAGGGGGTCGGGAGACCCAGTACTTC.

The chain uses TRBV2 and TRBJ2-5, with D perhaps TRBD1 or TRBD2 (5 bases each). Germline loops: CDR1 SNHLY, CDR2 FYNNEI. The ends were cut back, 3 bases at V and 5 bases at J, with 13 bases in the middle. The CDR3 covers 14 residues. The DNA of the CDR3 is TGTGCCAGCAGTGATCAGGGACGCTTGGAGACCCAGTACTTC. This sequence encodes CASSDQGRLETQYF.

This clone was observed a handful of times. The V gene is TRBV10-3, the J gene TRBJ1-6; 7 bases are shared with TRBD1. V lost 4 bases and J lost 9; bases outside the gene matches: 6. Germline-derived CDR1 and CDR2 are ENHRY and SYGVKD. The CDR3 is 14 residues long. In DNA, the CDR3 is TGTGCCATCAGTGCTGAGGGGGCGGGTTCACCCCTCCACTTT. It codes for CAISAEGAGSPLHF.

Of note for this clone: Other DNA sequences within the sample encode an identical CDR3. The J gene is TRBJ2-3, the V gene TRBV11-2, with TRBD1 identical over 8 bases. This CDR3 has 15 residues. V was clipped by 4 bases and J by 1 base; unmatched bases: 4. Germline V gene sequence: CDR1 SGHAT, CDR2 FQNNGV. The CDR3 DNA reads TGTGCCAGCAGCTCTCAGGGGGCGGGCACAGATACGCAGTATTTT. This codes for CASSSQGAGTDTQYF. Looking up the rest from reference TRBV11-2 and TRBJ2-3 gives the full variable domain: EAGVAQSPRYKIIEKRQSVAFWCNPISGHATLYWYQQILGQGPKLLIQFQNNGVVDDSQLPKDRFSAERLKGVDSTLKIQPAKLEDSAVYLCASSSQGAGTDTQYFGPGTRLTVL.

The chain recombines TRBV6-1 with TRBJ2-7, with 10 bases aligning to TRBD1. The germline V gene encodes CDR1 MNHNS and CDR2 SASEGT. V trimming: 6 bases; J trimming: 1 base; junction bases outside the gene matches: 6. The CDR3 is 15 amino acids. This CDR3 is CASRQGQGDSYEQYF. In DNA form, the CDR3 reads TGTGCCAGCAGGCAAGGACAGGGGGATTCCTACGAGCAGTACTTC.

This clone was seen only once. This chain joins TRBV11-3 and TRBJ2-1, with 11 bases identical to TRBD2. In germline, CDR1 is SGHNT, CDR2 YENEEA. CDR3 length: 17 amino acids. The V segment lost 0 bases and the J segment 5 bases; nucleotides outside the gene matches: 6. The CDR3 protein is CASSLDITSGSNNEQFF. In DNA form, the CDR3 reads TGTGCCAGCAGCTTAGATATCACTAGCGGGAGTAACAATGAGCAGTTCTTC.

Note on this clone: Other DNA sequences in the same sample also yield this CDR3. The V gene is TRBV11-2, the J gene TRBJ2-5; D unclear. The CDR3 is 12 amino acids. Germline CDR1 and CDR2: SGHAT and FQNNGV. Trimming took 2 bases from V and 0 from J, leaving 1 base between them. In nucleotides, the CDR3 is TGTGCCAGCAGCTTATACCAAGAGACCCAGTACTTC. Translation gives CASSLYQETQYF.

The rearrangement uses TRBV6-6 and TRBJ2-1; 15 nucleotides align to TRBD2. J was trimmed by 7 bases and V by 5 bases; bases with no gene match: 6. Germline V gives CDR1 MNHNY, CDR2 SVGAGI (reference sequence). The CDR3 spans 16 residues. The CDR3 sequence is CASSTGLAGGPNEQFF. CDR3 in DNA: TGTGCCAGCAGTACCGGACTAGCGGGGGGGCCTAATGAGCAGTTCTTC.

This clone was seen a few times. This rearrangement joins TRBV7-2 to TRBJ2-5; perhaps TRBD2 as D (6 bases). Trimming cost V 3 bases and J 5 bases, with 13 bases left between them. Germline loops: CDR1 SGHTA, CDR2 FQGNSA. There are 14 residues in the CDR3. The CDR3 DNA follows: TGTGCCAGCAGCTTTCCGGGAGTCACGGAGACCCAGTACTTC. Translated: CASSFPGVTETQYF.

This sequence joins TRBV29-1 and TRBJ2-3; 14 nucleotides line up with TRBD2. V lost 3 bases, J lost 1 base, and 3 bases stayed unmatched. The germline CDR1 and CDR2 sequences are SQVTM and ANQGSEA. The CDR3 extends over 16 amino acids. DNA of the CDR3: TGCAGCGTTGACCCGGGACTAGCGGGGGGCACAGATACGCAGTATTTT. Its protein product is CSVDPGLAGGTDTQYF.

The chain combines TRBV18 with TRBJ1-5; no clear D gene. CDR3 size: 12 residues. CDR1 is KGHSH, CDR2 LQKENI, per germline. Trimming removed 8 bases from V and 3 bases from J, with 8 bases in between. CDR3 loop: CASRRDNQPQHF. The CDR3 coding sequence is TGTGCCAGCAGGAGGGACAATCAGCCCCAGCATTTT.

The gene calls are TRBV10-3 and TRBJ1-1; a weak D match, TRBD1 (5 bases). The V and J ends lost 8 bases and 1 base respectively, with 20 bases between them. CDR1 and CDR2 (germline): ENHRY, SYGVKD. The CDR3 is made up of 16 amino acids. In nucleotides, the CDR3 is TGTGCCATCGGGTCCGTGGCAGGGAATACGAACACTGAAGCTTTCTTT. This codes for CAIGSVAGNTNTEAFF.

The chain is built from TRBV7-9 and TRBJ1-1, with no clear D. With 5 bases removed from V and 1 base from J, the gap between germline ends came to 8 bases. CDR3 length: 13 residues. From germline, CDR1 is SEHNR and CDR2 FQNEAQ (reference sequence). The CDR3 spells CASSQTTNTEAFF. CDR3 bases: TGTGCCAGCAGCCAGACCACGAACACTGAAGCTTTCTTT. Using reference TRBV7-9 and TRBJ1-1 for the parts outside the CDR3, the full variable domain is DTGVSQNPRHKITKRGQNVTFRCDPISEHNRLYWYRQTLGQGPEFLTYFQNEAQLEKSRLLSDRFSAERPKGSFSTLEIQRTEQGDSAMYLCASSQTTNTEAFFGQGTRLTVV.

The CDR3 DNA follows: TGTGCCTGCACAAAGACAGCCACCGGGGAGCTGTTTTTT. This gives the protein CACTKTATGELFF. V and J are TRBV30 and TRBJ2-2; D possibly corresponds to TRBD1 (5 bases). The germline V and J ends were trimmed by 6 bases and 4 bases, with 12 bases remaining between them. Germline V CDR1 and CDR2: GTSNPN, SVGIG (reference sequence). CDR3 length: 13 amino acids.

This chain connects TRBV7-8 to TRBJ2-7; 10 bases agree with TRBD1. V dropped 1 base and J dropped 6; count of bases not matched to a gene: 0. Germline values: CDR1 SGHVS, CDR2 FQNEAQ. This CDR3 is built from 13 residues. CDR3 amino acids: CASSLGDRGEQYF. CDR3 bases: TGTGCCAGCAGCTTAGGGGACAGGGGCGAGCAGTACTTC.